This TCR beta chain was captured by sequencing in a study of blood T cells in healthy people across ages. For every donor, a draw yielded around 10 milliliters of peripheral blood. The amount of total RNA extracted per sample was at least 6 micrograms. This CDR3 contains 13 residues. V trimming: 0 bases; J trimming: 7 bases; junction bases outside the gene matches: 3. CDR1 is SGHKS, CDR2 YYEKEE, per germline (reference sequence). A second PCR of about 7 to 12 cycles used a sample-barcoded 5' primer and a J-beta primer mix. TCRdb re-derived calls from the 5' RACE reads in MiXCR, one entry per CDR3 protein. The profile shows over 600,000 distinct CDR3 sequences, around 43% of them singletons.

The chain carries TRBV5-5 and TRBJ2-5, with 7 bases fitting TRBD2. The specimen was blood. The clonotype was recovered from a man older than 75 in good health. CDR3 DNA sequence: TGTGCCAGCAGCTTGGAATGGGGGGGGACCCAGTACTTC. The encoded protein is CASSLEWGGTQYF.